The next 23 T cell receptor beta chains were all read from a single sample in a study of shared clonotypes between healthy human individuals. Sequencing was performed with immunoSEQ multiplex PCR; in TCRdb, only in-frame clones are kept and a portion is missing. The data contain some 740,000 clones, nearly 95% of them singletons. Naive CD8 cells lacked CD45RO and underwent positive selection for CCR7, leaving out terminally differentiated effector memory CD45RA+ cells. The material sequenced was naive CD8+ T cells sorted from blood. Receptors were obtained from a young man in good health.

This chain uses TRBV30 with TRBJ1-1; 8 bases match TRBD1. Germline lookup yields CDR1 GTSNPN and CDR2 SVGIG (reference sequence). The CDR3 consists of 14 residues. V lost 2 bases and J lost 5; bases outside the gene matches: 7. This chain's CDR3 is CAWSTGRGLTEAFF. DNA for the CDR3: TGTGCCTGGAGTACCGGCAGGGGGCTGACTGAAGCTTTCTTT.

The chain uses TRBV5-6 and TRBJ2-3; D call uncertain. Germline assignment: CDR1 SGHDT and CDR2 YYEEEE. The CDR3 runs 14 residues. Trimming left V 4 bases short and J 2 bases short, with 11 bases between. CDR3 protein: CASSVRQDTDTQYF. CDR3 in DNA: TGTGCCAGCAGCGTTCGGCAAGACACAGATACGCAGTATTTT.

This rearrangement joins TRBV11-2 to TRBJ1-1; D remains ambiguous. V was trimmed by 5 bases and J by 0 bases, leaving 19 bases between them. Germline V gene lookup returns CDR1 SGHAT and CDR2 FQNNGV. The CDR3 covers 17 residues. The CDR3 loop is CASSPAAPGDLNTEAFF. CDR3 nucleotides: TGTGCCAGCAGCCCGGCGGCACCCGGGGATTTGAACACTGAAGCTTTCTTT.

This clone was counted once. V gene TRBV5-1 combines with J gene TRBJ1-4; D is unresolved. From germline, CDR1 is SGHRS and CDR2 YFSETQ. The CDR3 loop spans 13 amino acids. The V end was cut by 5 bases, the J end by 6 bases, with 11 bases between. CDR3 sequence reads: CASRGSGDEKLFF. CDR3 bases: TGCGCCAGCAGGGGGTCTGGGGATGAAAAACTGTTTTTT.

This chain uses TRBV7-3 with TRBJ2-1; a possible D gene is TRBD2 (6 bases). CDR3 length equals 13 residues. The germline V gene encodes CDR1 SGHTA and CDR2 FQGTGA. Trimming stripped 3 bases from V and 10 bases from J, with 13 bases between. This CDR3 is CASSLTGVGEQFF. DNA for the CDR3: TGTGCCAGCAGCTTGACGGGAGTAGGGGAGCAGTTCTTC.

The CDR3 spells CASSSREGGGPDNEQFF. The CDR3 nucleotides read TGTGCCAGCAGTTCCCGTGAGGGGGGAGGCCCCGACAATGAGCAGTTCTTC. This sequence joins TRBV27 and TRBJ2-1, with D perhaps being TRBD1 or TRBD2 (6 bases each). Trimming cost V 4 bases and J 5 bases, with 21 bases left between them. Per the germline V gene, CDR1 is MNHEY and CDR2 is SMNVEV (reference sequence). CDR3 length: 17 amino acids.

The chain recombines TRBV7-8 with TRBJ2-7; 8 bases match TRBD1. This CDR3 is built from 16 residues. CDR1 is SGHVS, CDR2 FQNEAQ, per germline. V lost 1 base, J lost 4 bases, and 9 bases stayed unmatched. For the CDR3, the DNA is TGTGCCAGCAGCTTAGGGACAGGGAGTTCTCGGTACGAGCAGTACTTC. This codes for CASSLGTGSSRYEQYF. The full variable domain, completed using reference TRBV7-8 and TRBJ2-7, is GAGVSQSPRYKVAKRGQDVALRCDPISGHVSLFWYQQALGQGPEFLTYFQNEAQLDKSGLPSDRFFAERPEGSVSTLKIQRTQQEDSAVYLCASSLGTGSSRYEQYFGPGTRLTVT.

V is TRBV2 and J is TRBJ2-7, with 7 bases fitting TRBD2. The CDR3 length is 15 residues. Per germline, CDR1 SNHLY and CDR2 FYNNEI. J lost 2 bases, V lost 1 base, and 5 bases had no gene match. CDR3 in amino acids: CASSEGPSGTYEQYF. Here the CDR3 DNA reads TGTGCCAGCAGTGAAGGTCCTAGCGGCACCTACGAGCAGTACTTC.

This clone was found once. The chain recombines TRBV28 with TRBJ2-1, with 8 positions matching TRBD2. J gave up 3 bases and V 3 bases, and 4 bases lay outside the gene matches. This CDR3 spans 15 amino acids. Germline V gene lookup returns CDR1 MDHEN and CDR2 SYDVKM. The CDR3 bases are TGTGCCAGCAGTTTCTTGCGGGAGGACTACAATGAGCAGTTCTTC. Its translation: CASSFLREDYNEQFF.

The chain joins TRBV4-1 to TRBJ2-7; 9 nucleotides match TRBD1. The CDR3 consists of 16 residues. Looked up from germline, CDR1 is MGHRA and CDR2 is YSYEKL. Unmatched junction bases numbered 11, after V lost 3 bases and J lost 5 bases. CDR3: CASSHLLGQGPNEQYF. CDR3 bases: TGCGCCAGCAGCCACCTGCTAGGACAGGGGCCCAACGAGCAGTACTTC.

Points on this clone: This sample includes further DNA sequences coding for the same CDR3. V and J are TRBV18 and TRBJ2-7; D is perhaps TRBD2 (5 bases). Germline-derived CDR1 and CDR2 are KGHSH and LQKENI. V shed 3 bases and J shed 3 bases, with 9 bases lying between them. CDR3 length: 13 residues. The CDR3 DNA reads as TGTGCCAGCTCACCGGGGAGCAGCTACGAGCAGTACTTC. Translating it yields CASSPGSSYEQYF.

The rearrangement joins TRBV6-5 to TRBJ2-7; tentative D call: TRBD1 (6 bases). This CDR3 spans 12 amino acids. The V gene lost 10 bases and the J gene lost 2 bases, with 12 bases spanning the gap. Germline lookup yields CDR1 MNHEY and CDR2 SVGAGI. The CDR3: CATSGVAYEQYF. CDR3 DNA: TGTGCCACATCAGGGGTCGCCTACGAGCAGTACTTC.

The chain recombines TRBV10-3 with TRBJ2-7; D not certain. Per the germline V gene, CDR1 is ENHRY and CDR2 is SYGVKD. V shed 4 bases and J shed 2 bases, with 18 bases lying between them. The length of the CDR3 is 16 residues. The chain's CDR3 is CAISAPGTNSAYEQYF. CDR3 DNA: TGTGCCATCAGTGCCCCCGGAACCAACTCAGCCTACGAGCAGTACTTC.

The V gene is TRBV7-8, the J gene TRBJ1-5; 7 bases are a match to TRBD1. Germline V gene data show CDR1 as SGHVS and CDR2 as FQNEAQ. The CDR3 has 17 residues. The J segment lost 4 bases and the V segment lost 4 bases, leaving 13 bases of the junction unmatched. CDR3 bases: TGTGCCAGCAGCTGGGAAGAACAGGGGAGATGGAATCAGCCCCAGCATTTT. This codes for CASSWEEQGRWNQPQHF. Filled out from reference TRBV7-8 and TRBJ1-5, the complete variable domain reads GAGVSQSPRYKVAKRGQDVALRCDPISGHVSLFWYQQALGQGPEFLTYFQNEAQLDKSGLPSDRFFAERPEGSVSTLKIQRTQQEDSAVYLCASSWEEQGRWNQPQHFGDGTRLSIL.

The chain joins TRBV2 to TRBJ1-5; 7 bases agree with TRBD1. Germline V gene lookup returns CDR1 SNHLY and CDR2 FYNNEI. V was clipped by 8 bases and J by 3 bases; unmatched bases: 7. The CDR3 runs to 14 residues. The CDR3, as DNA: TGTGCCAGCTTTGAGGGGGCTCTCAATCAGCCCCAGCATTTT. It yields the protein CASFEGALNQPQHF.

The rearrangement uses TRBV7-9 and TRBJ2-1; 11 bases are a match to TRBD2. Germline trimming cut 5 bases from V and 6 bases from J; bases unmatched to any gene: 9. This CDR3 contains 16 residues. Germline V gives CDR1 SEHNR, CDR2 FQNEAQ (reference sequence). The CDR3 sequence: CASSPPGTSGINEQFF. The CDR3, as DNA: TGTGCCAGCAGCCCCCCCGGGACTAGCGGTATCAATGAGCAGTTCTTC.

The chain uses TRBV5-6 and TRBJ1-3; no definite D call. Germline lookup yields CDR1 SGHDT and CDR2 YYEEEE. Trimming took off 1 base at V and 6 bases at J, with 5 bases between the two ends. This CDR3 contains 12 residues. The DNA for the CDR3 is TGTGCCAGCAGCTTGTCTTTAAACACCATATATTTT. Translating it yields CASSLSLNTIYF. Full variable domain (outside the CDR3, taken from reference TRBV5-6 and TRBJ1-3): DAGVTQSPTHLIKTRGQQVTLRCSPKSGHDTVSWYQQALGQGPQFIFQYYEEEERQRGNFPDRFSGHQFPNYSSELNVNALLLGDSALYLCASSLSLNTIYFGEGSWLTVV.

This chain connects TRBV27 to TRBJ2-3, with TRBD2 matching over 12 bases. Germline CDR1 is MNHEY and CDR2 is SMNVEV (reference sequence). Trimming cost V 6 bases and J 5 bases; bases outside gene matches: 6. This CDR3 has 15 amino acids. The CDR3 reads CASSQTSGRVDTQYF. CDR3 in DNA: TGTGCCAGCAGCCAGACTAGCGGGAGAGTAGATACGCAGTATTTT.

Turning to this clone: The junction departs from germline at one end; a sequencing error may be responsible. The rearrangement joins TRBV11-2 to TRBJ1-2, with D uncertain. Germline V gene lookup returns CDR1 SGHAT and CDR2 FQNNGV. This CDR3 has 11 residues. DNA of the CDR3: TGTGCCAGCAGCTTAGGCACAGTGTTGGCCTTC. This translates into CASSLGTVLAF.

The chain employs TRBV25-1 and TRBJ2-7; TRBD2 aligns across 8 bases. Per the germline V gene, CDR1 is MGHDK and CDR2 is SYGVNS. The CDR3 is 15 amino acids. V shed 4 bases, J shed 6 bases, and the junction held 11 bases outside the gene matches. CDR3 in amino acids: CASSGVLAGASEQYF. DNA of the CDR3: TGTGCCAGCAGTGGGGTCCTAGCGGGCGCCTCCGAGCAGTACTTC.

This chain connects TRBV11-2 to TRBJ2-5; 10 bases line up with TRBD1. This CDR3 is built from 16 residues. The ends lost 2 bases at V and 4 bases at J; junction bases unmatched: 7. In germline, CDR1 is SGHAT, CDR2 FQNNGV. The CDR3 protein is CASSLRSDRGGETQYF. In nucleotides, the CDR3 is TGTGCCAGCAGCTTAAGGTCGGACAGGGGGGGAGAGACCCAGTACTTC.

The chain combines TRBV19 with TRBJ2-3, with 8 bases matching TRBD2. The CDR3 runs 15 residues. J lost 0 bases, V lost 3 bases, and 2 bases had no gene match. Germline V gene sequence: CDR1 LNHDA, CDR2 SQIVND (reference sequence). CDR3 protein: CASSMGLESTDTQYF. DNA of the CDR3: TGTGCCAGTAGTATGGGACTAGAGAGCACAGATACGCAGTATTTT.

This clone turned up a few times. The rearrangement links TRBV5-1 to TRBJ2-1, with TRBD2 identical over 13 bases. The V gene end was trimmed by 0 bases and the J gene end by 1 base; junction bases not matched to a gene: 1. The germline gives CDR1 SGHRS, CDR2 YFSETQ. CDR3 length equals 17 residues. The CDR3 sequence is CASSLEGLAGSYNEQFF. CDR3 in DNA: TGCGCCAGCAGCTTGGAGGGACTAGCGGGGTCCTACAATGAGCAGTTCTTC.